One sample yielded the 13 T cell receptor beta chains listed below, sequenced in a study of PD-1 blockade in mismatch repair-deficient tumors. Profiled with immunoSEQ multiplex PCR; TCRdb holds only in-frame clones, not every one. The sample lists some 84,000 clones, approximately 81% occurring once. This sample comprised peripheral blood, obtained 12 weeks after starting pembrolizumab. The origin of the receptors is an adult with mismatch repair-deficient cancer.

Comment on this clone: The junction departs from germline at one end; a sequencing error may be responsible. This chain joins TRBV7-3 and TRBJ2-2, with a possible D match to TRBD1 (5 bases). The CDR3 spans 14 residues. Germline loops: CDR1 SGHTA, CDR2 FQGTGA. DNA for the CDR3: TGTGCCACCAGCGTGGGGCGTAACACCGGGGAGCTGTTTTTT. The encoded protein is CATSVGRNTGELFF.

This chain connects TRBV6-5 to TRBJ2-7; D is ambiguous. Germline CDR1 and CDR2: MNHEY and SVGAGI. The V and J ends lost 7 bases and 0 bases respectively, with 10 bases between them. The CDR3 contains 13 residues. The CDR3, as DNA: TGTGCCAGCATCGACCCGAGCTCCTACGAGCAGTACTTC. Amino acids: CASIDPSSYEQYF.

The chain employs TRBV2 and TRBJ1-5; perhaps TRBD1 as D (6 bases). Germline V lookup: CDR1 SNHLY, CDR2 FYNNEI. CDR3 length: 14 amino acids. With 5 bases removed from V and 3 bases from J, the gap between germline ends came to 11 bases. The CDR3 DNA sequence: TGTGCCAGCAGTCTAGACAGGAACAATCAGCCCCAGCATTTT. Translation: CASSLDRNNQPQHF.

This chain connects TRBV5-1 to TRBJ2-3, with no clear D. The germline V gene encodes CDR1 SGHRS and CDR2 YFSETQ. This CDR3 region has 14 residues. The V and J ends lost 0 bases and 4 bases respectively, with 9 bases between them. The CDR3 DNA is TGCGCCAGCAGCTTGGCGGGTGGTTCAGATACGCAGTATTTT. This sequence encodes CASSLAGGSDTQYF.

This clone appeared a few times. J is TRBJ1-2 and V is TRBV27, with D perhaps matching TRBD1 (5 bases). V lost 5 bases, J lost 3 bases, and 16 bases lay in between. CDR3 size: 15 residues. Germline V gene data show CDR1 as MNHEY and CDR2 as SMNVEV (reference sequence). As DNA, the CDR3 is TGTGCCAGCAGTCCGGGGACTGTCCAAGACTATGGCTACACCTTC. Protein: CASSPGTVQDYGYTF.

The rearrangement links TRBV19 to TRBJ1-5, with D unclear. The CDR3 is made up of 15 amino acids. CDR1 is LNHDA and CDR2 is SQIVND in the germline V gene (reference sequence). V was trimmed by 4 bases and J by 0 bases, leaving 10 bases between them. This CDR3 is CASSTPGYSNQPQHF. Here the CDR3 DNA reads TGTGCCAGTAGTACCCCCGGGTATAGCAATCAGCCCCAGCATTTT.

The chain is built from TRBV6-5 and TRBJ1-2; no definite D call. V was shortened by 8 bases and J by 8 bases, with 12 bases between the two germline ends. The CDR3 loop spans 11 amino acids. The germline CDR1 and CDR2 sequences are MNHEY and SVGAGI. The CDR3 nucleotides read TGTGCCAGCGAGCTCGCCGTGGGCTACACCTTC. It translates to CASELAVGYTF.

CDR3: CASSPGLGNQPQHF. The CDR3 DNA follows: TGTGCCAGCAGCCCCGGGCTGGGCAATCAGCCCCAGCATTTT. This chain connects TRBV6-6 to TRBJ1-5; D call uncertain. Per the germline V gene, CDR1 is MNHNY and CDR2 is SVGAGI (reference sequence). The length of the CDR3 is 14 residues. The ends were cut back, 6 bases at V and 2 bases at J, with 11 bases in the middle.

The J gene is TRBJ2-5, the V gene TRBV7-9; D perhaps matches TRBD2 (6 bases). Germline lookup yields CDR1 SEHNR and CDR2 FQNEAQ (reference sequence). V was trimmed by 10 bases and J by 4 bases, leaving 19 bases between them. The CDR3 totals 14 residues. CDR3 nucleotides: TGTGCCACTCCCTCCGGGAGAACGGGAGAGACCCAGTACTTC. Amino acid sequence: CATPSGRTGETQYF.

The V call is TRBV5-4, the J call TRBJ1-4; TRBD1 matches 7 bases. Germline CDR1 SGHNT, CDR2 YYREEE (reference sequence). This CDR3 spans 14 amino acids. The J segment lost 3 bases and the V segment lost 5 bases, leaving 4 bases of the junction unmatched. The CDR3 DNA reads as TGTGCCAGCAGGGCCGACAGGGCTAATGAAAAACTGTTTTTT. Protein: CASRADRANEKLFF.

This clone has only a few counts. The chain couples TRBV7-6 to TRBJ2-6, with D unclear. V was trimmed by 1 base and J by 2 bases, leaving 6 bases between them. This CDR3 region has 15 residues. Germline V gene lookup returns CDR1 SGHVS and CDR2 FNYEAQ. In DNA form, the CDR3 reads TGTGCCAGCAGCTTAGGGTCTGCTGGGGCCAACGTCCTGACTTTC. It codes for CASSLGSAGANVLTF. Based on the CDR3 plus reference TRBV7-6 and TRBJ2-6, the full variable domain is GAGVSQSPRYKVTKRGQDVALRCDPISGHVSLYWYRQALGQGPEFLTYFNYEAQQDKSGLPNDRFSAERPEGSISTLTIQRTEQRDSAMYRCASSLGSAGANVLTFGAGSRLTVL.

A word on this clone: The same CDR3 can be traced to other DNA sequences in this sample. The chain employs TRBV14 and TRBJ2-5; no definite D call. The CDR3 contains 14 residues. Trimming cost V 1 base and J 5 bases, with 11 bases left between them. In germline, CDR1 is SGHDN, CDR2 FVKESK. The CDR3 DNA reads TGTGCCAGCAGCCAAGGTGCGAGGAGCGAGACCCAGTACTTC. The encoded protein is CASSQGARSETQYF. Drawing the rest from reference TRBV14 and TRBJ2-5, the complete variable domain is EAGVTQFPSHSVIEKGQTVTLRCDPISGHDNLYWYRRVMGKEIKFLLHFVKESKQDESGMPNNRFLAERTGGTYSTLKVQPAELEDSGVYFCASSQGARSETQYFGPGTRLLVL.

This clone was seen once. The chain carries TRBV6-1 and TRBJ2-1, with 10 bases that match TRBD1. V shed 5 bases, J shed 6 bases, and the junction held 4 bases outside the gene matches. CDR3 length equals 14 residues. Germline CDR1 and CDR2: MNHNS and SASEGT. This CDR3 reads CASSRQGAFNEQFF. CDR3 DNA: TGTGCCAGCAGTAGACAGGGGGCGTTCAATGAGCAGTTCTTC.